A single sample gave rise to the 8 T cell receptor beta chains below, sequenced in a study of regulatory T cells in long-lasting Graves disease (dated by TCRdb to 2020 to 2023). The label giving this sample's time point can be read as: newly diagnosed GD, antithyroid drugs for less than 3 months. For both TCR sequencing and RNA sequencing, RNA was extracted from PBMCs using TRIzol. The receptor library was made with multiplex PCR. Reads for this sample came from an Illumina HiSeq 4000. iRepertoire HTBI primers and Arm-PCR amplification of CDR3 regions were used to construct TCR beta libraries. The public reads were run again by TCRdb, first through fastp at Q25 and then through MiXCR, and only productive beta chains were kept. Every CDR3 protein is listed once, alongside the most common genes and DNA of its rows. The sample table records a few hundred thousand distinct CDR3 sequences; about 19% of these occur just once. Of the sample, around 11% falls within the top ten clones.

This same sample was also part of a study on T cells in Graves' hyperthyroidism and ophthalmopathy.

Source: peripheral blood mononuclear cells (PBMCs), taken at new diagnosis, from a patient treated with antithyroid drugs. Receptors originate from a woman in her twenties or thirties with Graves disease. Donor details come from another sample of the same person, matched by shared clones.

The CDR3 reads CASSLRQGVNTEAFF. The CDR3 bases are TGTGCCAGCAGCCTTCGACAGGGGGTGAACACTGAAGCTTTCTTT. This rearrangement joins TRBV7-9 to TRBJ1-1, with 9 bases aligning to TRBD1. After removal of 5 bases from V and 0 bases from J, the junction contained 4 bases not matched to a gene. CDR1 is SEHNR, CDR2 FQNEAQ, per germline (reference sequence). The CDR3 is 15 amino acids.

This clonotype was counted between two and nine times. J is TRBJ2-3 and V is TRBV6-4; D might be TRBD2 (7 bases). Trimming took 5 bases from V and 1 from J, leaving 13 bases between them. The CDR3 has 15 amino acids. Germline V lookup: CDR1 MRHNA, CDR2 SNTAGT. The chain's CDR3 is CASSRGAGGTDTQYF. The CDR3 DNA sequence: TGTGCCAGCAGTAGGGGGGCGGGAGGCACAGATACGCAGTATTTT.

As for this clonotype: A far larger clone is one nucleotide away, so this likely arose from a read error. The chain recombines TRBV11-3 with TRBJ1-2; D unclear. The CDR3 extends over 14 amino acids. Germline V gene lookup returns CDR1 SGHNT and CDR2 YENEEA. CDR3: CASSSTASNYGDTF. The CDR3 DNA reads as TGTGCCAGCAGTTCTACGGCGAGTAACTATGGCGACACCTTC.

This clonotype was counted ten times or more. The genes are TRBV30 and TRBJ1-2; D is possibly TRBD1 (5 bases). Per the germline V gene, CDR1 is GTSNPN and CDR2 is SVGIG (reference sequence). The CDR3 extends over 12 amino acids. Trimming cost V 4 bases and J 4 bases, with 10 bases left between them. The CDR3 DNA sequence: TGTGCCTGGACAGGGACTTTCTATGGCTACACCTTC. As protein: CAWTGTFYGYTF. Filled out from reference TRBV30 and TRBJ1-2, the complete variable domain reads SQTIHQWPATLVQPVGSPLSLECTVEGTSNPNLYWYRQAAGRGLQLLFYSVGIGQISSEVPQNLSASRPQDRQFILSSKKLLLSDSGFYLCAWTGTFYGYTFGSGTRLTVV.

Worth noting for this clonotype: This clone may be a read error of a much larger clone one base away. The chain joins TRBV28 to TRBJ2-5; 11 nucleotides agree with TRBD1. This CDR3 comprises 18 residues. Losses at the gene ends were 6 bases for V and 7 bases for J; bases not matched to a gene: 19. Germline V gene lookup returns CDR1 MDHEN and CDR2 SYDVKM. The CDR3, as DNA: TGTGCCAGCAGCCGGACCGGGACAGGGGGGTTTTCGTCTGGGACCCAGTACTTC. This codes for CASSRTGTGGFSSGTQYF.

This clonotype was seen ten or more times. This chain uses TRBV4-1 with TRBJ1-4; D perhaps matches TRBD1 (5 bases). Germline V gives CDR1 MGHRA, CDR2 YSYEKL. V dropped 4 bases and J dropped 3 bases, with 18 bases sitting between them. The CDR3 is 17 amino acids. CDR3 sequence: CASSPPLAWGANEKLFF. CDR3 nucleotides: TGCGCCAGCAGCCCGCCTTTGGCCTGGGGGGCTAATGAAAAACTGTTTTTT.

This clonotype appeared a few times. V is TRBV28 and J is TRBJ1-2; 7 nucleotides line up with TRBD1. V trimming: 3 bases; J trimming: 4 bases; junction bases outside the gene matches: 2. CDR1 and CDR2 (germline): MDHEN, SYDVKM. The CDR3 is made up of 13 amino acids. CDR3 in DNA: TGTGCCAGCAGTTTTGGGACAGTCTATGGCTACACCTTC. This gives the protein CASSFGTVYGYTF.

In this sample, this clonotype turned up many times. Being one base from a much bigger clone, this may be a read error. The chain recombines TRBV2 with TRBJ2-1; D unresolved. The CDR3 is made up of 14 amino acids. Germline V gene sequence: CDR1 SNHLY, CDR2 FYNNEI. CDR3 coding DNA: TGTGCCAGCAAGACCCAAAGCTCCTACAATGGGCAGTTCTTC. Translated: CASKTQSSYNGQFF.